This T cell receptor beta chain was recorded in a study of blood T cell repertoires in COVID-19. Some clones are missing from TCRdb's copy, which holds only in-frame ones; the method was immunoSEQ multiplex PCR. The data contain about 300,000 clones, 85% of them singletons. Germline CDR1 LNHDA, CDR2 SQIVND (reference sequence). J was trimmed by 5 bases and V by 7 bases; bases with no gene match: 11. The length of the CDR3 is 15 residues. The genes are TRBV19 and TRBJ2-3; 8 bases fit TRBD2. The sequenced sample consisted of PBMCs or T cells enriched from blood (not recorded which). The TCR comes from a woman in her twenties or thirties who had been exposed to COVID-19. CDR3 region: CASTLSGTTGDTQYF. DNA for the CDR3: TGTGCCAGTACCCTTAGCGGGACCACCGGAGATACGCAGTATTTT.